Below, 24 T cell receptor beta chains from the same sample are listed, as sequenced in a study of T cells in Graves' hyperthyroidism and ophthalmopathy. Template material for amplifying TCR beta CDR3 regions consisted of RNA transcripts. TCR CDR3 underwent first-round RT-PCR with the HTBI primer set. Via MiXCR, TCRdb re-called the multiplex PCR reads, giving one row per CDR3 protein. Of over 300,000 distinct CDR3 sequences in the sample, over 11% were seen once. Material: blood. These receptors all stem from a woman aged 60 to 75 with Graves' hyperthyroidism.

This clonotype was seen repeatedly, ten times or more. This chain links TRBV19 with TRBJ2-1; unclear D gene. The CDR3 length is 15 residues. Trimming removed 1 base from V and 2 bases from J, with 9 bases in between. In germline, CDR1 is LNHDA, CDR2 SQIVND (reference sequence). CDR3 loop: CASSIGVKPYNEQFF. The DNA of the CDR3 is TGTGCCAGTAGTATAGGGGTAAAGCCCTACAATGAGCAGTTCTTC. The whole variable domain, filled in from reference TRBV19 and TRBJ2-1, reads DGGITQSPKYLFRKEGQNVTLSCEQNLNHDAMYWYRQDPGQGLRLIYYSQIVNDFQKGDIAEGYSVSREKKESFPLTVTSAQKNPTAFYLCASSIGVKPYNEQFFGPGTRLTVL.

The V and J genes are TRBV5-6 and TRBJ2-7; 8 nucleotides align to TRBD1. This CDR3 contains 16 residues. Germline values: CDR1 SGHDT, CDR2 YYEEEE. Trimming removed 0 bases from V and 2 bases from J; junction bases left unmatched: 7. The CDR3 sequence: CASSLDFRTGTYEQYF. The CDR3 DNA follows: TGTGCCAGCAGCTTGGATTTTCGGACAGGGACCTACGAGCAGTACTTC. Full variable domain (rest looked up from reference TRBV5-6 and TRBJ2-7): DAGVTQSPTHLIKTRGQQVTLRCSPKSGHDTVSWYQQALGQGPQFIFQYYEEEERQRGNFPDRFSGHQFPNYSSELNVNALLLGDSALYLCASSLDFRTGTYEQYFGPGTRLTVT.

For this clonotype: A much larger clonotype is one base distant, so this may be a read error. This chain uses TRBV20-1 with TRBJ2-5, with 10 bases fitting TRBD2. The germline CDR1 and CDR2 sequences are DFQATT and SNEGSKA (reference sequence). This CDR3 is built from 16 residues. V lost 6 bases and J lost 4; bases outside the gene matches: 14. Written as DNA, the CDR3 is TGCAGTGCCCCAAGTGGACAAGCGGGAGGGGGAGAGACCCAGTACTTC. It yields the protein CSAPSGQAGGGETQYF.

In this sample, this clonotype turned up many times. CDR3 amino acids: CASSTTLAGGEQFF. The CDR3 DNA sequence: TGTGCCAGCAGTACAACCTTAGCGGGAGGTGAGCAGTTCTTC. This rearrangement joins TRBV28 to TRBJ2-1, with 10 bases that match TRBD2. Germline-derived CDR1 and CDR2 are MDHEN and SYDVKM. The J segment lost 9 bases and the V segment lost 5 bases, leaving 7 bases of the junction unmatched. The CDR3 sequence is 14 residues long.

This clonotype was seen repeatedly, ten times or more. The genes are TRBV12-5 and TRBJ1-1, with 8 bases matching TRBD1. Germline V lookup: CDR1 LGHNT, CDR2 FRNRAP. With V trimmed by 3 bases and J by 5 bases, 11 bases remained unmatched. The CDR3 totals 16 residues. CDR3 sequence reads: CASGFGLYRGETEAFF. CDR3 nucleotide sequence: TGTGCTAGTGGTTTCGGCCTTTACAGGGGGGAAACTGAAGCTTTCTTT.

V gene TRBV18 combines with J gene TRBJ1-1; D gene uncertain. CDR1 is KGHSH, CDR2 LQKENI, per germline. The CDR3 has 15 amino acids. V lost 0 bases, J lost 2 bases, and 10 bases lay in between. CDR3 residues: CASSPPGLPNTEAFF. Here the CDR3 DNA reads TGTGCCAGCTCACCACCGGGATTGCCCAACACTGAAGCTTTCTTT.

The table lists this clonotype with many counts. The CDR3 DNA follows: TGTGCCAGCAGCGGCTCAGGGAATGAGCAGTTCTTC. It is translated as CASSGSGNEQFF. The J gene is TRBJ2-1, the V gene TRBV7-3; a weak D match, TRBD1 (5 bases). CDR3 length: 12 amino acids. V gave up 5 bases and J gave up 7 bases, with 9 bases separating them. CDR1 is SGHTA, CDR2 FQGTGA, per germline.

This clonotype was counted only a few times. This chain links TRBV19 with TRBJ1-1; D might be TRBD1 (5 bases). The V and J ends lost 5 bases and 3 bases respectively, with 13 bases between them. The CDR3 extends over 14 amino acids. CDR1 is LNHDA and CDR2 is SQIVND in the germline V gene (reference sequence). DNA of the CDR3: TGTGCCAGTAGTCCCAGGGTGGGGGACACTGAAGCTTTCTTT. As protein: CASSPRVGDTEAFF.

The V gene is TRBV29-1, the J gene TRBJ2-2; 11 bases are shared with TRBD2. The CDR3 has 16 amino acids. Germline trimming cut 5 bases from V and 0 bases from J; bases unmatched to any gene: 5. Germline V gives CDR1 SQVTM, CDR2 ANQGSEA. DNA for the CDR3: TGCAGCGTTTTAACGACTAGCGGGGCGAACACCGGGGAGCTGTTTTTT. Encoded protein: CSVLTTSGANTGELFF.

This clonotype was seen only a few times. This sequence joins TRBV20-1 and TRBJ1-6; no firm D call. CDR3 size: 19 residues. From germline, CDR1 is DFQATT and CDR2 SNEGSKA (reference sequence). Trimming removed 6 bases at V and 8 bases at J, with 32 bases between. The CDR3 region is CSATTPPFLGGRGDSPLHF. CDR3 in DNA: TGCAGTGCCACTACCCCCCCTTTTCTCGGTGGTAGAGGAGATTCACCCCTCCACTTT.

In this sample, this clonotype turned up a few times. This chain connects TRBV5-5 to TRBJ1-4; tentatively, D is TRBD1 (5 bases). V dropped 0 bases and J dropped 8 bases, with 8 bases sitting between them. This CDR3 is 13 amino acids long. The germline V gene has CDR1 SGHKS and CDR2 YYEKEE (reference sequence). In DNA form, the CDR3 reads TGTGCCAGCAGCTTGGGACAGAGCGAAAAACTGTTTTTT. It codes for CASSLGQSEKLFF.

This clonotype was observed many times. This sequence joins TRBV6-5 and TRBJ1-5, with no clear D. The CDR3 totals 13 residues. The germline CDR1 and CDR2 sequences are MNHEY and SVGAGI. Trimming removed 0 bases from V and 4 bases from J, with 4 bases in between. For the CDR3, the DNA is TGTGCCAGCAGTTACTCGGTTAATCAGCCCCAGCATTTT. Translating it yields CASSYSVNQPQHF.

The V call is TRBV6-1, the J call TRBJ1-2; D possibly corresponds to TRBD1 (5 bases). V was clipped by 5 bases and J by 8 bases, with 15 bases between them. The length of the CDR3 is 13 residues. Germline V gives CDR1 MNHNS, CDR2 SASEGT. The CDR3 DNA reads TGTGCCAGCAGTCGGGACCGACGACGAGGCTACACCTTC. As protein: CASSRDRRRGYTF.

Only a few counts were recorded for this clonotype. This chain connects TRBV5-1 to TRBJ1-2; D is unclear. V was trimmed by 4 bases and J by 0 bases, leaving 10 bases between them. Germline V gene data show CDR1 as SGHRS and CDR2 as YFSETQ. CDR3 length: 14 residues. CDR3 sequence: CASSPAGANYGYTF. The CDR3 DNA reads as TGCGCCAGCAGCCCCGCAGGCGCTAACTATGGCTACACCTTC.

This clonotype was seen ten or more times. The rearrangement joins TRBV12-3 or TRBV12-4 to TRBJ1-1; perhaps TRBD1 as D (5 bases). Trimming pared 3 bases from V and 0 bases from J, leaving 14 bases between. The CDR3 loop spans 16 amino acids. The CDR3 DNA sequence: TGTGCCAGCAGTTTTAGGGACGGCAACATGAACACTGAAGCTTTCTTT. It is translated as CASSFRDGNMNTEAFF.

This clonotype was seen a few times. This chain uses TRBV20-1 with TRBJ2-7; D might be TRBD2 (6 bases). Germline lookup yields CDR1 DFQATT and CDR2 SNEGSKA (reference sequence). The length of the CDR3 is 15 residues. The V end was cut by 0 bases, the J end by 1 base, with 13 bases between. The CDR3 region has the DNA TGCAGTGCTAGAGATCGGGGGACGGCTTCCTACGAGCAGTACTTC. Translated, it gives CSARDRGTASYEQYF.

CDR3 protein: CASSIGGDQPQHF. The CDR3 DNA is TGTGCCAGCAGCATAGGGGGGGATCAGCCCCAGCATTTT. The genes are TRBV7-9 and TRBJ1-5, with TRBD1 as a possible D gene (6 bases). The CDR3 runs to 13 residues. Germline assignment: CDR1 SEHNR and CDR2 FQNEAQ (reference sequence). V was shortened by 5 bases and J by 5 bases, with 10 bases between the two germline ends.

The chain links TRBV9 to TRBJ2-5, with 11 bases matching TRBD1. Germline V CDR1 and CDR2: SGDLS, YYNGEE. After removal of 4 bases from V and 4 bases from J, the junction contained 6 bases not matched to a gene. The CDR3 runs to 15 residues. The CDR3 nucleotides are TGTGCCAGCAGCTCACGGACAGGGGGCGGAGAGACCCAGTACTTC. The encoded protein is CASSSRTGGGETQYF.

This clonotype was counted at least ten times. The rearrangement uses TRBV2 and TRBJ2-5, with 10 bases that match TRBD2. V shed 5 bases, J shed 7 bases, and the junction held 13 bases outside the gene matches. The CDR3 consists of 16 residues. Per germline, CDR1 SNHLY and CDR2 FYNNEI. CDR3 nucleotide sequence: TGTGCCAGCAGTCTGGGGCTAGCGGGAGTTTTGGGGACCCAGTACTTC. Translated, it gives CASSLGLAGVLGTQYF.

This clonotype was picked up one time. This chain joins TRBV28 and TRBJ2-4; D is perhaps TRBD1 or TRBD2 (5 bases each). The length of the CDR3 is 13 residues. Trimming removed 8 bases at V and 0 bases at J, with 8 bases between. The germline gives CDR1 MDHEN, CDR2 SYDVKM. CDR3 protein: CASWDLAKNIQYF. DNA for the CDR3: TGTGCCAGCTGGGACCTAGCCAAAAACATTCAGTACTTC.

This clonotype was recorded at least ten times. The J gene is TRBJ2-3, the V gene TRBV28; D is possibly TRBD1 or TRBD2 (6 bases each). Germline CDR1 MDHEN, CDR2 SYDVKM. The CDR3 is made up of 14 amino acids. V was trimmed by 7 bases and J by 0 bases, leaving 11 bases between them. The CDR3 reads CASTSGGSTDTQYF. CDR3 bases: TGTGCCAGCACCTCCGGGGGCAGCACAGATACGCAGTATTTT.

This clonotype was seen many times. The J gene is TRBJ2-7, the V gene TRBV24-1, with 8 positions matching TRBD1. Germline lookup yields CDR1 KGHDR and CDR2 SFDVKD. This CDR3 comprises 11 residues. V trimming: 10 bases; J trimming: 5 bases; junction bases outside the gene matches: 3. The CDR3, as DNA: TGTGCCACAGGACAGGGCGACGAGCAGTACTTC. It encodes CATGQGDEQYF.

The table lists this clonotype with many counts. The chain employs TRBV7-3 and TRBJ1-2; perhaps TRBD1 as D (5 bases). V was clipped by 8 bases and J by 4 bases, with 14 bases between them. The CDR3 is made up of 13 amino acids. Germline CDR1 and CDR2: SGHTA and FQGTGA. CDR3 DNA: TGTGCCAGCGCGCCGGGGGAGGGCTATGGCTACACCTTC. Amino acid sequence: CASAPGEGYGYTF.

This clonotype has a count of ten or more. The chain recombines TRBV7-3 with TRBJ2-7; TRBD2 matches at 9 bases. Germline V lookup: CDR1 SGHTA, CDR2 FQGTGA. The CDR3 has 13 residues. V lost 5 bases and J lost 5; bases outside the gene matches: 4. The CDR3, as DNA: TGTGCCAGCAGCCATACTAGCGGGCACGAGCAGTACTTC. Translating gives CASSHTSGHEQYF.